This TCR beta chain was found in a study of naive and memory T cell subsets. Regarding the study as a whole: From naive to CM, EM and EMRA, diversity decreased and Gini increased. In naive cells, over 85% of TCR sequences were seen only once.

Two oligonucleotides, mixed equimolar, formed the beta constant-region primer covering TRBC1 and TRBC2. TCRdb processed the UMI-ligation and nested PCR reads anew with MiXCR; each CDR3 protein has one entry. The table includes 150,000 or so distinct CDR3 sequences, over 15% detected once. V shed 6 bases and J 4 bases; nucleotides not matched to a gene: 20. The CDR3 is 19 residues long. Notes on this clonotype: As yet, its antigen is unknown.

After the first PCR, alpha and beta chain libraries were processed separately. Four subsets defined by CD45RA and CD27 were sorted after CD3, CD4, CD8 and live/dead staining. The receptor was derived from a human donor in good health. The chain joins TRBV12-3 or TRBV12-4 to TRBJ2-1, with TRBD2 identical over 8 bases. The sample comprised naive CD4+ T cells from blood. CDR3 in amino acids: CASRPGLPTSGGIYNEQFF. In DNA, the CDR3 is TGTGCCAGCAGACCGGGGCTCCCCACTTCGGGAGGGATTTACAATGAGCAGTTCTTC.